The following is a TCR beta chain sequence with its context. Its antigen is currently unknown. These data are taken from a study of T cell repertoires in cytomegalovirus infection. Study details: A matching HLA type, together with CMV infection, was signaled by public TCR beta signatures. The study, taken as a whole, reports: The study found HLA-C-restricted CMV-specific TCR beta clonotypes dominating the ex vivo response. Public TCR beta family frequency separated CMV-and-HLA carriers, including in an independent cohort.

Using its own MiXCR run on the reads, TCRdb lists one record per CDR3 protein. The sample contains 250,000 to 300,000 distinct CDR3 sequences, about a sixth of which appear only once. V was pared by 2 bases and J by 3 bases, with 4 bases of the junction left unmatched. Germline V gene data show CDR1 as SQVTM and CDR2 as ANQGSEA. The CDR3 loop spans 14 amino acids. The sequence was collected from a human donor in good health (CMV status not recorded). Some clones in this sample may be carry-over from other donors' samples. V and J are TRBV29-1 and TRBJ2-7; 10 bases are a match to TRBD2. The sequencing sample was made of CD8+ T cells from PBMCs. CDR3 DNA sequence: TGCAGCGTTGAACTAGCGGGGGTAAACTACGAGCAGTACTTC. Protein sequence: CSVELAGVNYEQYF.